These 32 T cell receptor beta chains originate from one sample sequenced in a study of OX40 agonist ivuxolimab in advanced cancers. Libraries came from the immunoSEQ multiplex PCR assay. Imported from immuneACCESS, the table was reduced by TCRdb to in-frame sequences with V and J called. These copies leave out some clones; in studies compared against another copy, an unresolved V gene accounts for under half, and the cause of the remainder is not known. The sample table holds fewer than 70,000 clones, of which about 89% were seen once. The leading ten clones occupy 4% to 4.5% of the sample. The specimen was CD4+ or CD8+ T cells sorted from blood, collected in a trial of the OX40 agonist ivuxolimab. These receptors came from an adult with an advanced solid tumor such as melanoma, head and neck, liver or kidney cancer.

This clone has just a few counts. The chain's CDR3 is CASSQEAGTPSYEQYF. CDR3 coding DNA: TGCGCCAGCAGCCAAGAAGCCGGGACACCCTCCTACGAGCAGTACTTC. The chain recombines TRBV4-3 with TRBJ2-7; tentatively, D is TRBD1 (6 bases). This CDR3 has 16 amino acids. The germline V and J ends were trimmed by 0 bases and 0 bases, with 12 bases remaining between them. Germline lookup yields CDR1 LGHNA and CDR2 YSLEER.

The J gene is TRBJ2-7, the V gene TRBV5-1; D could derive from TRBD1 or TRBD2 (5 bases each). The CDR3 sequence is 14 residues long. Between the trimmed V and J ends, which lost 0 bases and 4 bases, there was a span of 11 bases. Germline lookup yields CDR1 SGHRS and CDR2 YFSETQ. In DNA form, the CDR3 reads TGCGCCAGCAGCTTGGAGGGACCATCTTACGAGCAGTACGTC. Amino acids: CASSLEGPSYEQYV.

The chain couples TRBV9 to TRBJ1-4; D uncertain. The germline V gene encodes CDR1 SGDLS and CDR2 YYNGEE. The length of the CDR3 is 12 residues. V was cut by 2 bases and J by 5 bases, with 4 bases left in between. The chain's CDR3 is CASSVGNEKLFF. The CDR3, as DNA: TGTGCCAGCAGCGTCGGGAATGAAAAACTGTTTTTT. The full variable domain, rest sourced from reference TRBV9 and TRBJ1-4, is DSGVTQTPKHLITATGQRVTLRCSPRSGDLSVYWYQQSLDQGLQFLIQYYNGEERAKGNILERFSAQQFPDLHSELNLSSLELGDSALYFCASSVGNEKLFFGSGTQLSVL.

The J gene is TRBJ2-3, the V gene TRBV27; TRBD2 is a possible D gene (6 bases). The V end lost 10 bases, the J end lost 2 bases, and 10 bases lay between the germline ends. The germline V gene has CDR1 MNHEY and CDR2 SMNVEV (reference sequence). The CDR3 covers 12 residues. CDR3 region: CATGVNTDTQYF. CDR3 coding DNA: TGTGCCACGGGGGTTAACACAGATACGCAGTATTTT.

V usage is TRBV28 and J usage is TRBJ2-5, with TRBD2 as a possible D gene (5 bases). CDR1 and CDR2 (germline): MDHEN, SYDVKM. This CDR3 contains 13 residues. The V and J ends lost 3 bases and 5 bases respectively, with 10 bases between them. The CDR3 reads CASSFEGRETQYF. DNA for the CDR3: TGTGCCAGCAGTTTCGAGGGAAGGGAGACCCAGTACTTC.

CDR3 region: CASSHPGQQAYGYTF. Here the CDR3 DNA reads TGTGCCAGCAGCCATCCGGGACAGCAAGCGTATGGCTACACCTTC. This sequence joins TRBV7-9 and TRBJ1-2; the match to TRBD1 covers 7 bases. The V gene's germline CDR1 is SEHNR and CDR2 FQNEAQ (reference sequence). The CDR3 sequence is 15 residues long. J was trimmed by 5 bases and V by 5 bases; bases with no gene match: 11.

V gene TRBV7-8 combines with J gene TRBJ2-5; 7 bases match TRBD1. The DNA end favors TRBJ2-7, so the J call may be wrong. The CDR3 totals 15 residues. Germline-derived CDR1 and CDR2 are SGHVS and FQNEAQ. CDR3 sequence reads: CASSLGPGGSYEQYF. The CDR3 nucleotides read TGTGCCAGCAGCTTAGGCCCAGGGGGCTCCTACGAGCAGTACTTC.

The chain joins TRBV28 to TRBJ2-1; 9 bases line up with TRBD2. The CDR3 sequence is 17 residues long. After removal of 5 bases from V and 4 bases from J, the junction contained 12 bases not matched to a gene. Germline V gives CDR1 MDHEN, CDR2 SYDVKM. CDR3 amino acids: CASSLAGPPLPYNEQFF. In DNA form, the CDR3 reads TGTGCCAGCAGTCTAGCGGGGCCCCCGTTACCATACAATGAGCAGTTCTTC.

The CDR3 bases are TGTGCCACCAGCAGAGATATGGCGGGAGGACCCACCTACGAGCAGTACTTC. Translating gives CATSRDMAGGPTYEQYF. The V gene is TRBV15, the J gene TRBJ2-7; 8 bases agree with TRBD2. Germline assignment: CDR1 LNHNV and CDR2 YYDKDF (reference sequence). After removal of 0 bases from V and 2 bases from J, the junction contained 9 bases not matched to a gene. The CDR3 sequence is 17 residues long.

This chain links TRBV7-9 with TRBJ1-2; D unresolved. The germline V gene has CDR1 SEHNR and CDR2 FQNEAQ (reference sequence). Trimming took off 4 bases at V and 8 bases at J, with 14 bases between the two ends. The CDR3 length is 13 residues. The CDR3 DNA reads TGTGCCAGCAGCTCGACGGTACCTGGGGGCTACACCTTC. Protein sequence: CASSSTVPGGYTF.

V gene TRBV7-9 combines with J gene TRBJ2-3; D gene uncertain. Per the germline V gene, CDR1 is SEHNR and CDR2 is FQNEAQ (reference sequence). The germline V and J ends were trimmed by 5 bases and 3 bases, with 18 bases remaining between them. CDR3 length: 16 residues. The CDR3 sequence: CASSPGTYLSTDTQYF. The CDR3 DNA sequence: TGTGCCAGCAGCCCCGGAACTTACTTGAGTACAGATACGCAGTATTTT.

V gene TRBV28 combines with J gene TRBJ1-5; D may be TRBD1 (5 bases). From germline, CDR1 is MDHEN and CDR2 SYDVKM. The CDR3 contains 16 residues. V was shortened by 7 bases and J by 3 bases, with 19 bases between the two germline ends. CDR3 DNA sequence: TGTGCCAGCAAGTTCATTGGGGCGGCTTACAATCAGCCCCAGCATTTT. Its translation: CASKFIGAAYNQPQHF.

V gene TRBV6-1 combines with J gene TRBJ2-1; D call uncertain. The ends were cut back, 2 bases at V and 0 bases at J, with 5 bases in the middle. This CDR3 has 14 residues. Germline CDR1 is MNHNS and CDR2 is SASEGT. The CDR3 here is CASSESSSYNEQFF. CDR3 sequence (DNA): TGTGCCAGCAGTGAAAGTAGCTCCTACAATGAGCAGTTCTTC.

V gene TRBV2 combines with J gene TRBJ1-2; D is ambiguous. The CDR3 runs to 13 residues. Germline values: CDR1 SNHLY, CDR2 FYNNEI. The V end lost 9 bases, the J end lost 4 bases, and 15 bases lay between the germline ends. Written as DNA, the CDR3 is TGTGCCAGTACGAAGGCGGCCGCCTATGGCTACACCTTC. It is translated as CASTKAAAYGYTF.

The chain recombines TRBV7-9 with TRBJ1-2; TRBD1 aligns across 8 bases. This CDR3 comprises 16 residues. With 3 bases clipped from V and 8 bases from J, the junction kept 14 bases outside the gene matches. In germline, CDR1 is SEHNR, CDR2 FQNEAQ (reference sequence). CDR3 amino acids: CASSFPGQDILRGYTF. The CDR3 DNA is TGTGCCAGCAGCTTCCCGGGACAGGATATTCTCAGGGGCTACACCTTC. Based on the CDR3 plus reference TRBV7-9 and TRBJ1-2, the full variable domain is DTGVSQNPRHKITKRGQNVTFRCDPISEHNRLYWYRQTLGQGPEFLTYFQNEAQLEKSRLLSDRFSAERPKGSFSTLEIQRTEQGDSAMYLCASSFPGQDILRGYTFGSGTRLTVV.

This sequence joins TRBV29-1 and TRBJ1-5; TRBD1 is a possible D gene (5 bases). V dropped 6 bases and J dropped 7 bases, with 16 bases sitting between them. The CDR3 is 13 amino acids. Germline V CDR1 and CDR2: SQVTM, ANQGSEA. Written as DNA, the CDR3 is TGCAGCGTGGGGGACGACGTTGGGCAGCCCCAGCATTTT. It specifies CSVGDDVGQPQHF.

The CDR3 nucleotides read TGTGCCAGCAGCGGAGGACTAGCGGGTTTCCACGAGCAGTACTTC. It is translated as CASSGGLAGFHEQYF. The chain combines TRBV7-2 with TRBJ2-7; 11 bases map to TRBD2. CDR1 and CDR2 (germline): SGHTA, FQGNSA. CDR3 length: 15 residues. V gave up 5 bases and J gave up 5 bases; unmatched junction bases: 8.

This chain uses TRBV19 with TRBJ1-1; D uncertain. CDR1 and CDR2 (germline): LNHDA, SQIVND (reference sequence). V was pared by 5 bases and J by 0 bases, with 7 bases between. This CDR3 region has 13 residues. The CDR3: CASSHSLNTEAFF. The CDR3 nucleotides read TGTGCCAGTAGTCACAGTTTGAACACTGAAGCTTTCTTT.

To note about this clone: Additional DNA sequences in this sample encode the identical CDR3. V is TRBV4-1 and J is TRBJ2-1; D gene ambiguous. Germline V lookup: CDR1 MGHRA, CDR2 YSYEKL. The V end lost 1 base, the J end lost 10 bases, and 5 bases lay between the germline ends. The CDR3 is made up of 11 amino acids. CDR3 nucleotide sequence: TGCGCCAGCAGCCAAGTAGGGGAGCAGTTCTTC. It encodes CASSQVGEQFF.

This clone was seen more than once but under ten times. This chain links TRBV27 with TRBJ1-5; the D gene is possibly TRBD1 (6 bases). The germline CDR1 and CDR2 sequences are MNHEY and SMNVEV (reference sequence). Trimming took 6 bases from V and 4 from J, leaving 10 bases between them. This CDR3 is 13 amino acids long. The CDR3 coding sequence is TGTGCCAGCAGCAGCGACAGGAATCAGCCCCAGCATTTT. Protein sequence: CASSSDRNQPQHF.

With respect to this clone: One end of the junction is discordant with germline, which a read error may explain. This chain links TRBV19 with TRBJ1-2, with D perhaps matching TRBD1 (5 bases). The CDR3 length is 15 residues. CDR1 LNHDA and CDR2 SQIVND come from the germline V gene (reference sequence). The CDR3 DNA sequence: TGTGCCAGTAGTTTAGACAGTCTGGCTAACTATGGCTACACCTTC. Its protein is CASSLDSLANYGYTF.

V is TRBV5-4 and J is TRBJ2-7; D could derive from TRBD1 or TRBD2 (5 bases each). Trimming pared 7 bases from V and 8 bases from J, leaving 16 bases between. This CDR3 is 12 amino acids long. Germline CDR1 and CDR2: SGHNT and YYREEE (reference sequence). CDR3 DNA: TGTGCCAGCCGTCTGGGCCGGGACCAGCAGTACTTC. It codes for CASRLGRDQQYF. The full variable domain, rest sourced from reference TRBV5-4 and TRBJ2-7, is ETGVTQSPTHLIKTRGQQVTLRCSSQSGHNTVSWYQQALGQGPQFIFQYYREEENGRGNFPPRFSGLQFPNYSSELNVNALELDDSALYLCASRLGRDQQYFGPGTRLTVT.

The J gene is TRBJ2-2, the V gene TRBV4-3; TRBD2 matches 8 bases. The CDR3 has 14 residues. Losses at the gene ends were 5 bases for V and 6 bases for J; bases not matched to a gene: 5. Per germline, CDR1 LGHNA and CDR2 YSLEER. The CDR3 loop is CASSYGLAAGELFF. In DNA form, the CDR3 reads TGCGCCAGCAGCTACGGACTAGCCGCCGGGGAGCTGTTTTTT.

The chain links TRBV9 to TRBJ1-2, with D tentatively TRBD1 (6 bases). CDR1 and CDR2 from the germline V gene are SGDLS and YYNGEE. Trimming shortened V by 4 bases and J by 3 bases, and 13 bases separated the two germline ends. The CDR3 sequence is 14 residues long. The CDR3 DNA reads TGTGCCAGCAGCTCACAGGGAGAGGACTATGGCTACACCTTC. Translated, it gives CASSSQGEDYGYTF. The whole variable domain, filled in from reference TRBV9 and TRBJ1-2, reads DSGVTQTPKHLITATGQRVTLRCSPRSGDLSVYWYQQSLDQGLQFLIQYYNGEERAKGNILERFSAQQFPDLHSELNLSSLELGDSALYFCASSSQGEDYGYTFGSGTRLTVV.

Remarks on this clone: Other nucleotide sequences in the sample specify the same CDR3. The V call is TRBV19, the J call TRBJ1-5, with D hard to call. Deletions cut 1 base from V and 4 bases from J, with 5 bases between. There are 13 residues in the CDR3. Germline V gives CDR1 LNHDA, CDR2 SQIVND (reference sequence). CDR3 protein: CASSIGGNQPQHF. CDR3 in DNA: TGTGCCAGTAGTATAGGAGGGAATCAGCCCCAGCATTTT.

The CDR3 reads CASSAGRSSYNEQFF. CDR3 coding DNA: TGTGCCAGTAGCGCGGGACGCAGCTCCTACAATGAGCAGTTCTTC. The chain joins TRBV19 to TRBJ2-1; D is perhaps TRBD2 (6 bases). V shed 6 bases and J shed 0 bases, with 12 bases lying between them. This CDR3 contains 15 residues. The germline V gene has CDR1 LNHDA and CDR2 SQIVND (reference sequence).

The chain carries TRBV6-4 and TRBJ2-1; perhaps TRBD2 as D (5 bases). This CDR3 is built from 14 residues. CDR1 MRHNA and CDR2 SNTAGT come from the germline V gene. Trimming shortened V by 4 bases and J by 3 bases, and 10 bases separated the two germline ends. The CDR3 nucleotides are TGTGCCAGCAGTGTGAGGGCCTACTACAATGAGCAGTTCTTC. This codes for CASSVRAYYNEQFF.

The rearrangement joins TRBV7-3 to TRBJ2-1; possibly TRBD1 for D (6 bases). The germline CDR1 and CDR2 sequences are SGHTA and FQGTGA. The length of the CDR3 is 14 residues. Trimming shortened V by 4 bases and J by 8 bases, and 15 bases separated the two germline ends. Here the CDR3 reads CASSSSGTNDEQFF. The CDR3 DNA follows: TGTGCCAGCAGCTCGTCCGGGACAAACGATGAGCAGTTCTTC. The full variable domain, with the rest looked up from reference TRBV7-3 and TRBJ2-1, is GAGVSQTPSNKVTEKGKYVELRCDPISGHTALYWYRQSLGQGPEFLIYFQGTGAADDSGLPNDRFFAVRPEGSVSTLKIQRTERGDSAVYLCASSSSGTNDEQFFGPGTRLTVL.

CDR3 region: CASSFGGQSYEQYF. In nucleotides, the CDR3 is TGTGCCAGCAGTTTCGGAGGCCAGTCCTACGAGCAGTACTTC. The rearrangement links TRBV27 to TRBJ2-7; possible D gene TRBD2, 5 bases. The CDR3 is made up of 14 amino acids. In germline, CDR1 is MNHEY, CDR2 SMNVEV (reference sequence). V gave up 3 bases and J gave up 1 base, with 10 bases separating them.

The V gene is TRBV9, the J gene TRBJ2-1; TRBD1 aligns across 9 bases. The CDR3 contains 14 residues. The V and J ends lost 0 bases and 8 bases, in that order; junction bases with no gene match: 3. The germline V gene has CDR1 SGDLS and CDR2 YYNGEE. CDR3 in DNA: TGTGCCAGCAGCGTAGGGGGACAGGGCGATGAGCAGTTCTTC. Protein product: CASSVGGQGDEQFF.

The J gene is TRBJ1-2, the V gene TRBV2; possibly TRBD1 for D (5 bases). Trimming took off 6 bases at V and 5 bases at J, with 22 bases between the two ends. Per germline, CDR1 SNHLY and CDR2 FYNNEI. The CDR3 has 16 amino acids. In DNA, the CDR3 is TGTGCCAGCAGCCCCTTGCCCGCCGGGGACCAATATGGCTACACCTTC. This encodes CASSPLPAGDQYGYTF. The variable domain in full, completed from reference TRBV2 and TRBJ1-2, reads EPEVTQTPSHQVTQMGQEVILRCVPISNHLYFYWYRQILGQKVEFLVSFYNNEISEKSEIFDDQFSVERPDGSNFTLKIRSTKLEDSAMYFCASSPLPAGDQYGYTFGSGTRLTVV.

The rearrangement links TRBV28 to TRBJ1-2; tentatively, D is TRBD1 (5 bases). Per the germline V gene, CDR1 is MDHEN and CDR2 is SYDVKM. CDR3 length equals 14 residues. The V end was cut by 6 bases, the J end by 1 base, with 12 bases between. The CDR3 DNA reads as TGTGCCAGCAGCGGACAACTGTTTAACTATGGCTACACCTTC. It encodes CASSGQLFNYGYTF.